Described below is a single TCR beta chain sequence and its context. Germline values: CDR1 KGHSY, CDR2 FQNENV. Trimming shortened V by 4 bases and J by 2 bases, and 16 bases separated the two germline ends. The CDR3 is made up of 16 amino acids. This entry is derived from a study of technical replicates of blood from a few donors. The repertoire was sequenced with immunoSEQ multiplex PCR; TCRdb's copy has only in-frame clones and lacks some. Of nearly 70,000 clones listed, approximately 89% are singletons. The chain combines TRBV16 with TRBJ2-3; D gene ambiguous. This TCR came from a human donor in good health. Some clones in this sample may be carry-over from other donors' samples. The sequenced sample was PBMCs. In DNA, the CDR3 is TGTGCCAGCAGCCGTCAGCCGAGCGCTTCCACAGATACGCAGTATTTT. Amino acids: CASSRQPSASTDTQYF.